The sequence of this TCR beta chain was determined in a study of blood T cell repertoires in COVID-19. Background on the study: The origin of the acute and convalescent COVID-19 samples was the United States, Italy and Spain. PBMCs, B-cell-depleted T cells, or T cells provided the cDNA or gDNA that made up the material.

CDR1 and CDR2 from the germline V gene are LGHNT and FRNRAP. The CDR3 length is 16 residues. V trimming: 5 bases; J trimming: 4 bases; junction bases outside the gene matches: 8. Original methodology: Estimates of nucleated cell counts were drawn from the amplification of reference gene primers. Using immunoSEQ multiplex PCR, the repertoire was profiled, and TCRdb retains in-frame clones only, with some absent. V and J calls and clone size follow that table, whereas D and trimming were derived from the DNA. The repertoire holds about 18,000 clones, with roughly nine tenths as singletons. The V call is TRBV12-5, the J call TRBJ1-3; TRBD1 aligns across 10 bases. Source material: peripheral blood. The clonotype comes from a human donor in a cohort sampled during active COVID-19. The CDR3 region is CASGARQGAQGNTIYF. Written as DNA, the CDR3 is TGTGCTAGTGGTGCCCGACAGGGGGCACAAGGAAACACCATATATTTT.